What follows are 5 T cell receptor beta chains derived from one specimen sequenced in a study of glioma-infiltrating T cells. Using RNA template, CDR3s of TCR alpha and beta were amplified with iRepertoire arm-PCR. A single record per CDR3 protein comes from TCRdb applying MiXCR to the multiplex PCR reads. The sample has about 200,000 distinct CDR3 sequences; more than 30% are singletons. Sequenced material: glioma tissue, nonneoplastic brain tissue, or PBMCs (not recorded which). Receptors were obtained from a human donor with low-grade glioma or glioblastoma, undergoing nonglioma brain surgery, or in good health (not recorded which).

Turning to this clonotype: This could be a read error, since a much larger clone is one nucleotide away. The rearrangement uses TRBV28 and TRBJ2-5; 9 bases fit TRBD2. Germline V gene lookup returns CDR1 MDHEN and CDR2 SYDVKM. This CDR3 is 15 amino acids long. The CDR3 nucleotides are TGTGGCAGCAGTCTTTTGACTAGCGGACAAGAGACCCAGTACTTC. Protein product: CGSSLLTSGQETQYF.

This clonotype was detected many times. The rearrangement uses TRBV3-1 and TRBJ1-1; D remains unclear. Germline loops: CDR1 LGHDT, CDR2 YNNKEL (reference sequence). The CDR3 is 14 residues long. The V end lost 3 bases, the J end lost 5 bases, and 13 bases lay between the germline ends. The CDR3, as DNA: TGTGCCAGCAGCCAGGCTTACATTGGGACTGAAGCTTTCTTT. Protein sequence: CASSQAYIGTEAFF.

This clonotype was observed a few times. This chain connects TRBV12-3 or TRBV12-4 to TRBJ2-4, with no clear D. The V and J ends lost 6 bases and 1 base respectively, with 7 bases between them. The CDR3 contains 13 residues. CDR3: CASSGWAKNIQYF. The CDR3 bases are TGTGCCAGCAGCGGGTGGGCCAAAAACATTCAGTACTTC.

This clonotype was seen repeatedly, ten times or more. The rearrangement links TRBV20-1 to TRBJ2-3; D uncertain. The V end was cut by 7 bases, the J end by 0 bases, with 26 bases between. The CDR3 length is 18 residues. Per the germline V gene, CDR1 is DFQATT and CDR2 is SNEGSKA (reference sequence). In nucleotides, the CDR3 is TGCAGTGTCCCATCACATATCGCAGTCAGAGCTAGCACAGATACGCAGTATTTT. Protein sequence: CSVPSHIAVRASTDTQYF.

The CDR3 DNA reads as TGTGCCAGCAGTTCCGGGACAGGTTACTCTGGGGCCAACGTCCTGACTTTC. It translates to CASSSGTGYSGANVLTF. The V and J genes are TRBV2 and TRBJ2-6, with 8 nucleotides matching TRBD1. Losses at the gene ends were 5 bases for V and 0 bases for J; bases not matched to a gene: 6. Germline CDR1 reads SNHLY; CDR2 reads FYNNEI. The CDR3 sequence is 17 residues long.